This section outlines one T cell receptor (beta chain) sequence together with its context. The data were obtained in a study of blood T cell repertoires in COVID-19. Sequencing was performed with immunoSEQ multiplex PCR; in TCRdb, only in-frame clones are kept and a portion is missing. The sample has about 200,000 clones; approximately 80% are singletons. The sample taken for sequencing was PBMCs or T cells enriched from blood (not recorded which). The sequence came from a woman aged 40 to 50 with acute COVID-19.

The CDR3 protein is CASSDTATIYF. CDR3 DNA sequence: TGTGCCAGCAGCGATACAGCCACCATATATTTT. The gene calls are TRBV9 and TRBJ1-3; D unclear. The germline V and J ends were trimmed by 3 bases and 9 bases, with 7 bases remaining between them. Germline V CDR1 and CDR2: SGDLS, YYNGEE. The CDR3 has 11 amino acids.